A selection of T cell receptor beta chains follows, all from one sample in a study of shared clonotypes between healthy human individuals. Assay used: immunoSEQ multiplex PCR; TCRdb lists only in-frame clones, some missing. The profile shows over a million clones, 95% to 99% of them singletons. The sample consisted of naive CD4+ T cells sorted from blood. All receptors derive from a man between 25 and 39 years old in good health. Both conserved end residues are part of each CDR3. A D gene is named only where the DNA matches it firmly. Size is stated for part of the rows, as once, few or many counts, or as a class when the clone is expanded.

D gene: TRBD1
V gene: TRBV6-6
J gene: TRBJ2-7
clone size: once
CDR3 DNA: TGTGCCAGCAGTTCACGGGACAGCTTCTACGAGCAGTACTTC
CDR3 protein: CASSSRDSFYEQYF

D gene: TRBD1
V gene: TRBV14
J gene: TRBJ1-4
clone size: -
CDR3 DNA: TGTGCCAGCAGCCCCAATGTCGGACAGGGACGTGAAAAACTGTTTTTT
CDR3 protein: CASSPNVGQGREKLFF

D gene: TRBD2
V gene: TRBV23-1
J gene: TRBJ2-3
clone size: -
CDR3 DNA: TGCGCCAGCACTACCAAGACTAGCGGGTTTTCTAGCACAGATACGCAGTATTTT
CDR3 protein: CASTTKTSGFSSTDTQYF

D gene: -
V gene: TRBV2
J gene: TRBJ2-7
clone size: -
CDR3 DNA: TGTGCCAGCAGCCTCATTACAGGAACCTACGAGCAGTACTTC
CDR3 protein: CASSLITGTYEQYF

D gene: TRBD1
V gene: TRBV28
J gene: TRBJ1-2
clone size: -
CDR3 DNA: TGTGCCAGCAGTTTTCTGGACAGGGGTAACTATGGCTACACCTTC
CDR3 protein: CASSFLDRGNYGYTF

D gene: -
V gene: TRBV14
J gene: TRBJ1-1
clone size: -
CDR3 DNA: TGTGCCAGCAGCCAAGATCTCGCCAGGCCGAACACTGAAGCTTTCTTT
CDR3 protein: CASSQDLARPNTEAFF

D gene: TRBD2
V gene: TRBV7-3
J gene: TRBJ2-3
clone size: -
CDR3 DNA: TGTGCCAGCAGCCCTTTCGTTGCGGGAGGAGCAGATACGCAGTATTTT
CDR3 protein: CASSPFVAGGADTQYF

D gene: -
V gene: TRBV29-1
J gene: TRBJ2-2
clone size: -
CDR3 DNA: TGCAGCGTAACAGACACCGGGGAGCTGTTTTTT
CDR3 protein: CSVTDTGELFF

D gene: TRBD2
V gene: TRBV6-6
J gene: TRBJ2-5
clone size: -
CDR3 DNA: TGTGCCAGCAGTTACGGGGGGGCCCAGTACTTC
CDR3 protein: CASSYGGAQYF

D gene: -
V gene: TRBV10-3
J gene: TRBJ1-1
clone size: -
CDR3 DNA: TGTGCCATCAAGCGAGCGAATGAAGCTTTCTTT
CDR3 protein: CAIKRANEAFF

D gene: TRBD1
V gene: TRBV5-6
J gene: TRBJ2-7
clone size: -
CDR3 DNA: TGTGCCAGCAGCTTCTGGGGACAGGGGGCTTCCTACGAGCAGTACTTC
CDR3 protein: CASSFWGQGASYEQYF

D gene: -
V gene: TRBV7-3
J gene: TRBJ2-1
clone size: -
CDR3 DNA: TGTGCCAGCAGCCCAGACGTTCCCCTAGGCAATGAGCAGTTCTTC
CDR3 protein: CASSPDVPLGNEQFF

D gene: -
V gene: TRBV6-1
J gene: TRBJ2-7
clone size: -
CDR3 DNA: TGTGCCAGCAGTGAACCCCTGGGGGTCTCCTACGAGCAGTACTTC
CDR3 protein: CASSEPLGVSYEQYF

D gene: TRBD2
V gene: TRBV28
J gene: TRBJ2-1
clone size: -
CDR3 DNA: TGTGCCAGCAGCTTAGCGGGAGTTGAGCAGTTCTTC
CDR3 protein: CASSLAGVEQFF

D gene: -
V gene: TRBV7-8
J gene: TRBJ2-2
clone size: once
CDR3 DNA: TGTGCCAGCAGCTTTGTCCAGGCAGGGTACACCGGGGAGCTGTTTTTT
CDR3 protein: CASSFVQAGYTGELFF

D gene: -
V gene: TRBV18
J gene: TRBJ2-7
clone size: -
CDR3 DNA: TGTGCCAGCTCACCATCCGACAGTACCTACGAGCAGTACTTC
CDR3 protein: CASSPSDSTYEQYF

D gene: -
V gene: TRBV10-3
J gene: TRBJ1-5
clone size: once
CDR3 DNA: TGTGCCATCAGTGAGAACGCGGGTAGCAATCAGCCCCAGCATTTT
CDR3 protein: CAISENAGSNQPQHF

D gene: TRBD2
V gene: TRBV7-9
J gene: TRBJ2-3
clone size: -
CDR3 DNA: TGTGCCAGCAGCTTACTAGCGGGAGTAGATACGCAGTATTTT
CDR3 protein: CASSLLAGVDTQYF

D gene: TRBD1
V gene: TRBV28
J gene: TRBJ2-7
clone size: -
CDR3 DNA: TGTGCCAGCAGCCCCCACCGCGACAGGGGGCGCTACGAGCAGTACTTC
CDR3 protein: CASSPHRDRGRYEQYF

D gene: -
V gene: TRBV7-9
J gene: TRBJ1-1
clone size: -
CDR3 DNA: TGTGCCAGCAGCCCCCGAATAGGGATGAACACTGAAGCTTTCTTT
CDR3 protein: CASSPRIGMNTEAFF

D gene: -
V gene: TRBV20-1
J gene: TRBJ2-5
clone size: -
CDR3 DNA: TGCAGTGCTAGAGGTGTAGTGGCCCAGTACTTC
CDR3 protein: CSARGVVAQYF

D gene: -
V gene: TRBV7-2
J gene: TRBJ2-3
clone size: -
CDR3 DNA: TGTGCCAGCAGCCCCCCGGGAACAGATACGCAGTATTTT
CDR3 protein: CASSPPGTDTQYF

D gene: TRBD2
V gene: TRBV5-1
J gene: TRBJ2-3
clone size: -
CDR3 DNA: TGCGCCAGCAGCTTGGCATTAGCGGGGAGCACAGATACGCAGTATTTT
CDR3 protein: CASSLALAGSTDTQYF

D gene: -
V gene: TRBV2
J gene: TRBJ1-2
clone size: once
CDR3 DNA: TGTGCCAGCAGGTTCGGGAGCCAAGGTGATGGCTACACCTTC
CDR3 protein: CASRFGSQGDGYTF

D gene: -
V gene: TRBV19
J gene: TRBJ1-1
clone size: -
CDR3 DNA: TGTGCCAGTAGCCGACCCAGGGGCAGCACTGAAGCTTTCTTT
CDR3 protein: CASSRPRGSTEAFF

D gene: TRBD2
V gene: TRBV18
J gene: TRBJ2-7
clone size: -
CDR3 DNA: TGTGCCAGCTCACCCCCCTCGGGGGGGAGGACGGATAGGCAGTACTTC
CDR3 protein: CASSPPSGGRTDRQYF

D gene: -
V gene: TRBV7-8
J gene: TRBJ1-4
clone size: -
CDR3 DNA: TGTGCCAGCAGCTCCACCAGAGCAGGGCGGTGGACTAATGAAAAACTGTTTTTT
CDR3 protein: CASSSTRAGRWTNEKLFF